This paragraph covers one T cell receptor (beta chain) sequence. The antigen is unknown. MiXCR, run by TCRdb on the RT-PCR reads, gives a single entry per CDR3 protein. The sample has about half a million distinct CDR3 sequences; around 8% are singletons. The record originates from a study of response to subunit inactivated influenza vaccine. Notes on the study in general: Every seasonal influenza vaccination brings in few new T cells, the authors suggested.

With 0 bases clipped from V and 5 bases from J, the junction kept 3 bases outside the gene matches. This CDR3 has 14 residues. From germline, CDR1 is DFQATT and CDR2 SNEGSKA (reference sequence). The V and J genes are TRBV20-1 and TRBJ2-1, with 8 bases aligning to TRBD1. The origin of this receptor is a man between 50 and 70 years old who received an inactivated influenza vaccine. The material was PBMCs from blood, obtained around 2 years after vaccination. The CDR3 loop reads CSARDRGHHNEQFF. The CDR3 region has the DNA TGCAGTGCTAGAGACAGGGGGCATCACAATGAGCAGTTCTTC.